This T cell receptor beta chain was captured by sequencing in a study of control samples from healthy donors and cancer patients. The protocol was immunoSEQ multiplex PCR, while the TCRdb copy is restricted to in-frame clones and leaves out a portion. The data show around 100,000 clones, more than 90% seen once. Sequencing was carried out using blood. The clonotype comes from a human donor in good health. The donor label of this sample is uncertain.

As DNA, the CDR3 is TGTGCCAGCAGCCTAGACAGAAGGGCTGAAGCTTTCTTT. The encoded protein is CASSLDRRAEAFF. The gene calls are TRBV5-5 and TRBJ1-1; a weak D match, TRBD1 (5 bases). CDR1 and CDR2 from the germline V gene are SGHKS and YYEKEE (reference sequence). V lost 4 bases and J 6 bases, leaving 13 bases between the germline ends. The CDR3 has 13 residues.